This TCR beta chain was retrieved from a study of T-cell memory formation after mild COVID-19 (dated by TCRdb to about 2021). Broadly, across the study: TCR sequence clusters from the two donors were found to be largely donor specific. The cohort was made up of two young adult volunteers, one female and one male, who were previously healthy. In a couple of donors, T-cell clones that expanded and contracted after mild COVID-19 were tracked by sequencing TCRalpha and TCRbeta repertoires over time.

Paper-wide results and their limitations: The study covered only a couple of mild cases, and larger cohorts including severe cases with pre-infection samples were considered necessary. SARS-CoV-2 specificity was not confirmed for the second-wave clones peaking on day 37. Clones that contracted from day 15 to 85 showed balanced CD4/CD8 phenotypes, whereas a second wave of clones that expanded from day 15 to 37 leaned towards CD4+. Contracting CD4+ clones were found mainly in CM and EM memory subsets, while CD8+ clones were enriched in EMRA. Some responding clones were detected in pre-infection memory, which suggested that pre-existing cross-reactive memory T cells had joined the SARS-CoV-2 response.

The instrument given in TCRdb is Illumina NovaSeq 6000. cDNA libraries for TCRalpha and TCRbeta were prepared by 5'RACE using constant-segment primers, with sample barcodes and unique molecular identifiers added. Trizol reagent was used to extract RNA from every sample. Amplification of the libraries took two PCR steps, and the second step added a second sample barcode plus Illumina TruSeq adapters. Sequencing of libraries was performed on an Illumina NovaSeq with 2 x 150 bp paired-end reads. The study's processing was this. With migec v1.2.7, reads were demultiplexed and then collapsed into UMI-guided consensus sequences. Using mixcr v2.1.11, the UMI consensuses were aligned to TRA and TRB V and J templates and assembled into clonotypes. Clonotypes were classified as expanded or contracted when called significant by both edgeR and NoisET, with noise models trained on biological replicates. For edgeR calls, a false discovery rate-adjusted p below 0.01 and a log2 fold-change threshold of 1 were applied. PCA with hierarchical clustering of max-normalized trajectories of the 1000 most abundant clonotypes was used as exploratory dynamics analysis. Separately sequenced CD4+ and CD8+ repertoires were used to assign a CD4 or CD8 phenotype to each responding clone. TCRdb reran the public reads through fastp at Q25 and MiXCR, keeping productive beta chains. Every entry covers one CDR3 protein and lists the most common genes and DNA from its rows. Clone size and V and J calls follow TCRdb, not the original study. A total of about 350,000 distinct CDR3 sequences appear in this sample, around 15% of them only once. The top ten constitute roughly 20% of the sample.

On this clonotype: What this receptor recognizes is not known. Base qualities are not provided; no much larger clone lies one nucleotide away.

Ficoll-Paque density gradient centrifugation was the method used to isolate PBMCs. Material: PBMCs or a T cell subset sorted from them (not recorded which). The clonotype originates from a man aged 18 to 29 who had mild COVID-19 (a few samples of this study predate the infection). The sample titles of this study are shuffled in the database, so cell type and time point are left out; the donor was told from shared clones.

The CDR3 protein is CASSQDLRTGDPYEQFF. The sequence in DNA is TGCGCCAGCAGCCAAGATCTCCGGACAGGGGACCCCTACGAGCAGTTCTTC. The rearrangement joined TRBV4-3 to TRBJ2-1; 9 bases in the junction line up with TRBD1. Trimming removed 0 bases from V and 10 bases from J; the gene matches leave 13 bases unexplained. The CDR3, from cysteine to phenylalanine, totals 17 residues. This entry keeps only the CDR3 DNA: 51 bases, framed from base 1. The CDR1 and CDR2 encoded by the germline V gene are LGHNA and YSLEER.